This T cell receptor beta chain is from a study of shared clonotypes between healthy human individuals. This table comes from immunoSEQ multiplex PCR, and its TCRdb copy is limited to in-frame clones, with some not included. The repertoire holds some 2.4 million clones, with over 85% as singletons. The CDR3 loop spans 14 amino acids. The V end lost 1 base, the J end lost 2 bases, and 9 bases lay between the germline ends. Germline values: CDR1 MNHEY, CDR2 SMNVEV (reference sequence). The sample taken for sequencing was naive CD4+ T cells from PBMCs. Subset defined: CD45RA+ positively selected. This receptor was taken from a man between 18 and 35 years old in good health. Some clones in this sample may be carry-over from other donors' samples. This rearrangement joins TRBV27 to TRBJ2-7; no definite D call. The CDR3 loop reads CASSLFRTTYEQYF. The DNA for the CDR3 is TGTGCCAGCAGTTTATTCAGGACCACCTACGAGCAGTACTTC.